This TCR beta chain is drawn from a study of blood T cells in healthy people across ages. Study-level results: Per million T cells, TCR beta diversity dropped roughly linearly as age increased.

V shed 0 bases and J shed 5 bases, with 23 bases lying between them. The germline CDR1 and CDR2 sequences are MGHRA and YSYEKL. The CDR3 runs to 18 residues. A second PCR of roughly 7 to 11 cycles used a sample-barcoded 5' primer and a J-beta primer mix. TCRdb processed the 5' RACE reads anew with MiXCR; each CDR3 protein has one entry. The top ten clones hold around 23% of a sample with some 1,800,000 distinct CDR3 sequences, approximately 40% of them seen once. With respect to this clonotype: Its antigen is unknown.

The sample taken for sequencing was blood. The chain links TRBV4-1 to TRBJ2-7; D is unclear. This TCR was recovered from a human donor in good health. Here the CDR3 DNA reads TGCGCCAGCAGCCAAGATGTTGCCGACGCATTGGGGTCCGACGAGCAGTACTTC. Translation gives CASSQDVADALGSDEQYF.